This passage covers 26 T cell receptor beta chains from one sample sequenced in a study of T cells after yellow fever vaccination. TCRdb analysed the 5' RACE reads with MiXCR anew, one entry per CDR3 protein. The profile covers about 400,000 distinct CDR3 sequences, with 6.2% appearing a single time and 14% to 15% taken by the ten largest. This specimen consisted of PBMCs, obtained 5 days after the yellow fever booster vaccination. The receptors here all came from a man aged 25-45 years who received the YFV17D yellow fever vaccine.

In its sample, this clonotype was seen a few times. The gene calls are TRBV6-5 and TRBJ2-3; the match to TRBD2 covers 8 bases. This CDR3 contains 16 residues. Germline CDR1 reads MNHEY; CDR2 reads SVGAGI. Trimming cost V 2 bases and J 1 base; bases outside gene matches: 5. This CDR3 is CASSYRGRSGTDTQYF. DNA of the CDR3: TGTGCCAGCAGTTACCGCGGGAGGTCTGGCACAGATACGCAGTATTTT.

The chain has TRBV6-4 and TRBJ2-1; D may correspond to TRBD1 or TRBD2 (5 bases each). The CDR3 sequence is 15 residues long. Deletions cut 6 bases from V and 4 bases from J, with 16 bases between. The germline CDR1 and CDR2 sequences are MRHNA and SNTAGT. Here the CDR3 DNA reads TGTGCCAGCAGACGACAGCCTAGCAGTTACAATGAGCAGTTCTTC. It codes for CASRRQPSSYNEQFF.

Of note for this clonotype: A single base separates this from a much larger clone, so it may be a read error. The chain is built from TRBV20-1 and TRBJ2-1; D possibly uses TRBD1 or TRBD2 (6 bases each). CDR1 and CDR2 from the germline V gene are DFQATT and SNEGSKA (reference sequence). The CDR3 runs 18 residues. In DNA form, the CDR3 reads TGCAGTGCTAGAGCGGGGCCAGGGGCAGTTACAGGGACTGGTGAGCTGTTCTTC. Residues: CSARAGPGAVTGTGELFF.

V is TRBV4-3 and J is TRBJ2-7; a weak D match, TRBD1 (6 bases). Germline V gene data show CDR1 as LGHNA and CDR2 as YSLEER. The CDR3 runs to 14 residues. The V gene lost 2 bases and the J gene lost 1 base, with 9 bases spanning the gap. CDR3 region: CASSQPGESYEQYF. CDR3 coding DNA: TGCGCCAGCAGCCAACCAGGGGAGTCCTACGAGCAGTACTTC.

At least ten counts were recorded for this clonotype. This chain links TRBV24-1 with TRBJ2-1, with 12 bases aligning to TRBD2. The CDR3 is made up of 16 amino acids. Per germline, CDR1 KGHDR and CDR2 SFDVKD. J was trimmed by 12 bases and V by 5 bases; bases with no gene match: 13. The CDR3 sequence: CATSVPTSGGPYGQFF. In nucleotides, the CDR3 is TGTGCCACCAGTGTCCCGACTAGCGGGGGTCCATATGGGCAGTTCTTC.

This clonotype was detected only a few times. J is TRBJ2-2 and V is TRBV12-3 or TRBV12-4; D gene ambiguous. This CDR3 contains 15 residues. The germline V and J ends were trimmed by 7 bases and 0 bases, with 12 bases remaining between them. In DNA form, the CDR3 reads TGTGCCAGCACCCTCAGGCGTTCGAACACCGGGGAGCTGTTTTTT. As protein: CASTLRRSNTGELFF.

The chain couples TRBV7-2 to TRBJ2-3; TRBD2 matches at 13 bases. Germline trimming cut 4 bases from V and 2 bases from J; bases unmatched to any gene: 3. Germline assignment: CDR1 SGHTA and CDR2 FQGNSA. CDR3 size: 16 residues. The CDR3 sequence: CASSYGLAGATDTQYF. CDR3 nucleotides: TGTGCCAGCAGCTACGGACTAGCGGGAGCCACAGATACGCAGTATTTT.

In the case of this clonotype: A read error may produce the germline difference seen at one junction end. The CDR3 loop reads CASSEAGAVSSFNEQFF. CDR3 in DNA: TGTGCCAGCAGTGAAGCGGGGGCGGTGAGCTCCTTCAATGAGCAGTTCTTC. The V gene is TRBV6-1, the J gene TRBJ2-1, with a possible D match to TRBD1 (6 bases). In germline, CDR1 is MNHNS, CDR2 SASEGT. The CDR3 has 17 amino acids.

This clonotype has ten or more counts. In DNA, the CDR3 is TGCAGTGCCCGGACCGCTCGGGAGACCCAGTACTTC. Encoded protein: CSARTARETQYF. The chain is built from TRBV20-1 and TRBJ2-5, with D hard to call. V was cut by 6 bases and J by 5 bases, with 13 bases left in between. Germline-derived CDR1 and CDR2 are DFQATT and SNEGSKA (reference sequence). The CDR3 runs to 12 residues.

The CDR3 loop reads CASSLNSGHLVQETQYF. The CDR3 DNA reads TGTGCCAGCAGCCTAAACTCGGGACACCTGGTTCAAGAGACCCAGTACTTC. The gene calls are TRBV5-5 and TRBJ2-5; a possible D gene is TRBD1 (6 bases). Germline CDR1 is SGHKS and CDR2 is YYEKEE (reference sequence). V gave up 4 bases and J gave up 2 bases, with 21 bases separating them. The CDR3 is 17 residues long. The variable domain in full, completed from reference TRBV5-5 and TRBJ2-5, reads DAGVTQSPTHLIKTRGQQVTLRCSPISGHKSVSWYQQVLGQGPQFIFQYYEKEERGRGNFPDRFSARQFPNYSSELNVNALLLGDSALYLCASSLNSGHLVQETQYFGPGTRLLVL.

This clonotype was seen ten or more times. J is TRBJ2-5 and V is TRBV7-2; no clear D. Trimming took off 4 bases at V and 4 bases at J, with 13 bases between the two ends. Looked up from germline, CDR1 is SGHTA and CDR2 is FQGNSA. The CDR3 is 14 amino acids. This CDR3 is CASSSRGWGETQYF. The DNA for the CDR3 is TGTGCCAGCAGCTCCCGAGGCTGGGGAGAGACCCAGTACTTC.

This clonotype showed up just a few times. The J gene is TRBJ2-3, the V gene TRBV5-1, with 12 bases aligning to TRBD2. The CDR3 is 17 amino acids. The germline gives CDR1 SGHRS, CDR2 YFSETQ. Losses at the gene ends were 1 base for V and 5 bases for J; bases not matched to a gene: 8. CDR3 residues: CASSLSLAGGPGDTQYF. The CDR3 DNA follows: TGCGCCAGCAGCTTGAGCCTAGCGGGAGGGCCAGGAGATACGCAGTATTTT.

This clonotype was seen ten or more times. This chain's CDR3 is CASSLGQNQPQHF. As DNA, the CDR3 is TGTGCCAGCAGCCTCGGACAGAATCAGCCCCAGCATTTT. The V and J genes are TRBV11-2 and TRBJ1-5; weak D call: TRBD1 (6 bases). Germline V gene lookup returns CDR1 SGHAT and CDR2 FQNNGV. The CDR3 contains 13 residues. The V end was cut by 5 bases, the J end by 4 bases, with 9 bases between. Full variable domain (remainder filled in from reference TRBV11-2 and TRBJ1-5): EAGVAQSPRYKIIEKRQSVAFWCNPISGHATLYWYQQILGQGPKLLIQFQNNGVVDDSQLPKDRFSAERLKGVDSTLKIQPAKLEDSAVYLCASSLGQNQPQHFGDGTRLSIL.

The chain joins TRBV6-1 to TRBJ2-1; D gene ambiguous. Per germline, CDR1 MNHNS and CDR2 SASEGT. The CDR3 runs 16 residues. The V and J ends lost 4 bases and 4 bases respectively, with 17 bases between them. The CDR3 protein is CASSVGLSPPYNEQFF. DNA for the CDR3: TGTGCCAGCAGTGTAGGCCTATCGCCACCGTACAATGAGCAGTTCTTC.

The rearrangement links TRBV19 to TRBJ2-3; D not certain. Germline loops: CDR1 LNHDA, CDR2 SQIVND (reference sequence). The CDR3 has 16 residues. Trimming stripped 3 bases from V and 3 bases from J, with 16 bases between. The CDR3 loop is CASSIPSESVTDTQYF. The CDR3 DNA reads as TGTGCCAGTAGTATTCCGAGTGAGTCAGTGACAGATACGCAGTATTTT.

This clonotype was observed many times. V and J are TRBV28 and TRBJ2-7, with 7 nucleotides matching TRBD2. The CDR3 runs to 15 residues. The trim removed 5 bases at V and 5 bases at J, leaving 12 bases unmatched. Germline V lookup: CDR1 MDHEN, CDR2 SYDVKM. The CDR3: CASSPSLASGDEQYF. CDR3 DNA sequence: TGTGCCAGCAGTCCCTCCCTGGCTAGCGGCGACGAGCAGTACTTC.

This clonotype was found a few times. The CDR3 region has the DNA TGCAGCGTTGTCAGACTAGCGGGAGCGGGGACAGATACGCAGTATTTT. Its protein is CSVVRLAGAGTDTQYF. The chain links TRBV29-1 to TRBJ2-3, with TRBD2 matching over 12 bases. The length of the CDR3 is 16 residues. Germline trimming cut 4 bases from V and 3 bases from J; bases unmatched to any gene: 8. Per germline, CDR1 SQVTM and CDR2 ANQGSEA.

This clonotype was observed many times. The chain couples TRBV4-3 to TRBJ2-7; 7 nucleotides align to TRBD1. Looked up from germline, CDR1 is LGHNA and CDR2 is YSLEER. The CDR3 is 16 amino acids. The ends lost 0 bases at V and 3 bases at J; junction bases unmatched: 8. This CDR3 reads CASSQEGSTGYYEQYF. The CDR3 DNA is TGCGCCAGCAGCCAAGAGGGTTCGACAGGGTACTACGAGCAGTACTTC.

The V and J genes are TRBV6-5 and TRBJ1-6; 9 bases are a match to TRBD1. V shed 3 bases and J 9 bases; nucleotides not matched to a gene: 3. Germline V gene sequence: CDR1 MNHEY, CDR2 SVGAGI. This CDR3 region has 14 residues. Here the CDR3 DNA reads TGTGCCAGCAGTTATGGACAGGGGACTTCACCCCTCCACTTT. Translation: CASSYGQGTSPLHF.

This clonotype was detected a few times. The rearrangement links TRBV20-1 to TRBJ2-7, with a possible D match to TRBD1 (6 bases). Germline V gives CDR1 DFQATT, CDR2 SNEGSKA (reference sequence). V lost 2 bases, J lost 3 bases, and 11 bases lay in between. The CDR3 runs to 13 residues. The CDR3 sequence: CSARKGDHYEQYF. In DNA, the CDR3 is TGCAGTGCTAGAAAGGGGGACCACTACGAGCAGTACTTC.

Many counts were recorded for this clonotype. This rearrangement joins TRBV12-3 or TRBV12-4 to TRBJ2-4, with D possibly TRBD1 on 6 matching bases. Deletions cut 5 bases from V and 0 bases from J, with 14 bases between. The CDR3 consists of 16 residues. As DNA, the CDR3 is TGTGCCAGCAGTCCCCGGACAGTCTTAGCCAAAAACATTCAGTACTTC. Its protein product is CASSPRTVLAKNIQYF.

The chain has TRBV5-4 and TRBJ2-5, with TRBD2 identical over 7 bases. This CDR3 spans 15 amino acids. Trimming took 2 bases from V and 1 from J; bases not matched to a gene: 5. In germline, CDR1 is SGHNT, CDR2 YYREEE (reference sequence). The CDR3 spells CASSFGGRAQETQYF. For the CDR3, the DNA is TGTGCCAGCAGCTTTGGAGGGAGGGCCCAAGAGACCCAGTACTTC.

This clonotype turned up a few times. V and J are TRBV20-1 and TRBJ2-1, with D perhaps matching TRBD2 (6 bases). The CDR3 extends over 16 amino acids. Germline CDR1 reads DFQATT; CDR2 reads SNEGSKA (reference sequence). V gave up 0 bases and J gave up 4 bases, with 16 bases separating them. The CDR3 region has the DNA TGCAGTGCTAGAGATTCGCGGAGGGCCTCATACAATGAGCAGTTCTTC. Encoded protein: CSARDSRRASYNEQFF.

This clonotype was counted ten times or more. The rearrangement uses TRBV28 and TRBJ2-2; 7 nucleotides line up with TRBD1. Germline CDR1 is MDHEN and CDR2 is SYDVKM. This CDR3 is built from 13 residues. With 11 bases clipped from V and 4 bases from J, the junction kept 7 bases outside the gene matches. CDR3 residues: CAAGTDLTGELFF. CDR3 nucleotide sequence: TGTGCCGCCGGGACAGATCTCACCGGGGAGCTGTTTTTT.

The chain is built from TRBV30 and TRBJ1-2; D possibly corresponds to TRBD1 (5 bases). The V end was cut by 3 bases, the J end by 4 bases, with 15 bases between. Germline assignment: CDR1 GTSNPN and CDR2 SVGIG (reference sequence). This CDR3 spans 14 amino acids. CDR3 bases: TGTGCCTGGAGGAGGGACGGACTAAGCTATGGCTACACCTTC. Protein sequence: CAWRRDGLSYGYTF.

This clonotype was found once. Possible read error: a much larger clone is one base away. The rearrangement uses TRBV3-1 and TRBJ2-4; D unclear. CDR3 size: 17 residues. Germline CDR1 and CDR2: LGHDT and YNNKEL (reference sequence). The CDR3 protein is CASSQLGYQAAKNMQYF. The CDR3 DNA sequence: TGTGCCAGCAGCCAACTAGGATACCAAGCAGCCAAAAACATGCAGTACTTC.